The 15 T cell receptor beta chains listed next were all sequenced from one sample in a study of blood T cell repertoires in COVID-19 (dated by TCRdb to about 2020). Library preparation employed the immunoSEQ multiplex PCR assay. In its TCRdb copy, this immuneACCESS table keeps in-frame sequences only and misses some clones. Where compared with another copy, unresolved V genes explain less than half of these, and the others have no known cause. Present in this sample are 100,000 to 120,000 clones, 85% to 90% of which were seen just once. The ten largest clonotypes hold 3% to 4% of the sample. The sequencing sample was made of peripheral blood. The receptors were gathered from a woman aged 45-60 years with acute or convalescent COVID-19.

V gene TRBV28 combines with J gene TRBJ2-1; 11 nucleotides align to TRBD2. The CDR3 is made up of 13 amino acids. Trimming cost V 9 bases and J 9 bases; bases outside gene matches: 7. Germline V CDR1 and CDR2: MDHEN, SYDVKM. This CDR3 reads CARDSGRAAEQFF. The DNA of the CDR3 is TGTGCCAGGGATAGCGGGAGGGCCGCTGAGCAGTTCTTC.

CDR3: CASSEPTSGDKETQYF. The CDR3 DNA sequence: TGCGCCAGCAGCGAACCGACTAGCGGGGACAAAGAGACCCAGTACTTC. This chain connects TRBV5-1 to TRBJ2-5; 11 nucleotides line up with TRBD2. The V gene's germline CDR1 is SGHRS and CDR2 YFSETQ. The CDR3 runs 16 residues. V lost 4 bases and J lost 3; bases outside the gene matches: 8.

This chain uses TRBV6-1 with TRBJ1-1; D perhaps matches TRBD1 (5 bases). V lost 1 base and J lost 10, with 7 bases in between. Germline V gene sequence: CDR1 MNHNS, CDR2 SASEGT. This CDR3 is built from 11 residues. CDR3 sequence reads: CASSEVRVAFF. CDR3 nucleotides: TGTGCCAGCAGTGAAGTCAGGGTAGCTTTCTTT.

This chain links TRBV7-9 with TRBJ2-7, with 9 bases identical to TRBD1. V gave up 5 bases and J gave up 5 bases; unmatched junction bases: 7. The germline V gene encodes CDR1 SEHNR and CDR2 FQNEAQ (reference sequence). The CDR3 length is 14 residues. This chain's CDR3 is CASSQTGGSNEQYF. The CDR3 region has the DNA TGTGCCAGCAGCCAAACAGGGGGCAGCAACGAGCAGTACTTC.

The rearrangement links TRBV7-9 to TRBJ2-1; 7 bases are a match to TRBD2. Germline CDR1 reads SEHNR; CDR2 reads FQNEAQ (reference sequence). The V gene end was trimmed by 5 bases and the J gene end by 0 bases; junction bases not matched to a gene: 7. This CDR3 comprises 16 residues. CDR3 sequence reads: CASSPLGGSSYNEQFF. CDR3 DNA: TGTGCCAGCAGCCCCCTTGGCGGGAGCTCCTACAATGAGCAGTTCTTC.

This clone was recorded once. The CDR3 DNA is TGTGCCTGGACAGGGGCCTACGAGCAGTACTTC. Encoded protein: CAWTGAYEQYF. J is TRBJ2-7 and V is TRBV30, with a weak D call TRBD1 (6 bases). CDR3 length: 11 amino acids. V was trimmed by 4 bases and J by 2 bases, leaving 6 bases between them. The germline V gene encodes CDR1 GTSNPN and CDR2 SVGIG (reference sequence).

This chain links TRBV3-1 (or the pseudogene TRBV3-2) with TRBJ1-5; D ambiguous. This CDR3 has 15 amino acids. Trimming removed 5 bases at V and 5 bases at J, with 16 bases between. CDR1 is LGHDT, CDR2 YNNKEL, per germline (reference sequence). The CDR3 protein is CASSEGGRRDQPQHF. The CDR3 DNA reads as TGTGCCAGCAGCGAGGGAGGGAGGAGGGATCAGCCCCAGCATTTT.

The genes are TRBV5-1 and TRBJ2-2; no clear D. V gave up 2 bases and J gave up 0 bases, with 8 bases separating them. The CDR3 runs to 15 residues. Germline V gene sequence: CDR1 SGHRS, CDR2 YFSETQ. The CDR3 sequence: CASSFGTANTGELFF. The CDR3 bases are TGCGCCAGCAGCTTCGGAACAGCGAACACCGGGGAGCTGTTTTTT.

The V gene is TRBV24-1, the J gene TRBJ2-3; the D is unclear. V was cut by 4 bases and J by 1 base, with 14 bases left in between. The CDR3 is made up of 16 amino acids. Germline V gives CDR1 KGHDR, CDR2 SFDVKD. For the CDR3, the DNA is TGTGCCACCAGTGACAAACACGAAATCGGCACAGATACGCAGTATTTT. This sequence encodes CATSDKHEIGTDTQYF.

This chain joins TRBV28 and TRBJ2-1; 12 nucleotides agree with TRBD2. V lost 8 bases, J lost 9 bases, and 8 bases stayed unmatched. The length of the CDR3 is 14 residues. CDR1 is MDHEN, CDR2 SYDVKM, per germline. CDR3 bases: TGTGCCAGCCTAGCGGGAGGGCCCTCGGGTGAGCAGTTCTTC. Translation gives CASLAGGPSGEQFF.

This clone occurred a few times. The chain recombines TRBV6-4 with TRBJ2-2, with a weak D call TRBD1 (6 bases). The germline V and J ends were trimmed by 8 bases and 4 bases, with 14 bases remaining between them. The CDR3 sequence is 14 residues long. CDR1 and CDR2 from the germline V gene are MRHNA and SNTAGT. The CDR3 region is CASAQGSFTGELFF. The CDR3 coding sequence is TGTGCCAGCGCGCAGGGGTCGTTCACCGGGGAGCTGTTTTTT.

The V gene is TRBV2, the J gene TRBJ2-1; the match to TRBD2 covers 7 bases. This CDR3 spans 14 amino acids. Germline V CDR1 and CDR2: SNHLY, FYNNEI. V lost 6 bases, J lost 7 bases, and 9 bases stayed unmatched. This chain's CDR3 is CASSSTGTTNEQFF. The CDR3 DNA follows: TGTGCCAGCAGCTCGACCGGGACTACAAATGAGCAGTTCTTC. The full variable domain, in which reference TRBV2 and TRBJ2-1 provide the parts outside the CDR3, is EPEVTQTPSHQVTQMGQEVILRCVPISNHLYFYWYRQILGQKVEFLVSFYNNEISEKSEIFDDQFSVERPDGSNFTLKIRSTKLEDSAMYFCASSSTGTTNEQFFGPGTRLTVL.

This chain uses TRBV11-2 with TRBJ2-7, with D possibly TRBD1 on 5 matching bases. The germline V gene has CDR1 SGHAT and CDR2 FQNNGV. Trimming left V 3 bases short and J 3 bases short, with 12 bases between. This CDR3 has 14 residues. The CDR3 here is CASSFLGVGYEQYF. CDR3 DNA sequence: TGTGCCAGCAGCTTTTTAGGGGTCGGCTACGAGCAGTACTTC.

The chain is built from TRBV5-1 and TRBJ2-7; 7 nucleotides align to TRBD1. Germline V lookup: CDR1 SGHRS, CDR2 YFSETQ. CDR3 size: 14 residues. After removal of 4 bases from V and 4 bases from J, the junction contained 8 bases not matched to a gene. The CDR3, as DNA: TGCGCCAGCAGCATTAACCCGGGACAGTACGAGCAGTACTTC. This sequence encodes CASSINPGQYEQYF.

The chain recombines TRBV7-9 with TRBJ1-2; D is perhaps TRBD1 (5 bases). The V gene lost 1 base and the J gene lost 6 bases, with 9 bases spanning the gap. The CDR3 loop spans 13 amino acids. CDR1 is SEHNR and CDR2 is FQNEAQ in the germline V gene (reference sequence). The CDR3 here is CASSLVGTDGYTF. The CDR3 DNA is TGTGCCAGCAGCTTAGTAGGGACTGATGGCTACACCTTC.